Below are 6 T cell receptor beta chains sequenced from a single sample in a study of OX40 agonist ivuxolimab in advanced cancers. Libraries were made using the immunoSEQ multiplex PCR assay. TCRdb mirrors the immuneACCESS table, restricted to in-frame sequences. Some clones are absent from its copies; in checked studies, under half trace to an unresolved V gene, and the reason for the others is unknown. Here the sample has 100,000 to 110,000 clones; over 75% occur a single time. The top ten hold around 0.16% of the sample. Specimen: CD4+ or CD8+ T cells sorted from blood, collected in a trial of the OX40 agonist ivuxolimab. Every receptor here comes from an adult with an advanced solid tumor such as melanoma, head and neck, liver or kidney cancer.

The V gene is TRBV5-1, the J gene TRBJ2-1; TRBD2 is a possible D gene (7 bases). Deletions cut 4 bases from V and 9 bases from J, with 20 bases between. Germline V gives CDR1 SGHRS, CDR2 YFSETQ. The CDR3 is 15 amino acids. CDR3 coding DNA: TGCGCCAGCAGCCCTGAATTACGGGGGGCAGGTGAGCAGTTCTTC. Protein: CASSPELRGAGEQFF.

The CDR3 region is CASSKGTSGSGSTDTQYF. As DNA, the CDR3 is TGTGCCAGCAGCAAAGGGACTAGCGGGAGTGGGAGCACAGATACGCAGTATTTT. The chain couples TRBV21-1 to TRBJ2-3; the D segment call TRBD2 is taken from the table without a DNA check. TRBV21-1 represents a pseudogene. There are 18 residues in the CDR3.

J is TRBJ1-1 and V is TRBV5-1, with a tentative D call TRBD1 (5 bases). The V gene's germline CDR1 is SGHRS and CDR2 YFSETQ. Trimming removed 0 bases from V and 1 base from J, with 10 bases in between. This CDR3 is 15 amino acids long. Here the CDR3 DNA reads TGCGCCAGCAGCTTGGCGGGGCGGAGGAACACTGAAGCTTTCTTT. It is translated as CASSLAGRRNTEAFF.

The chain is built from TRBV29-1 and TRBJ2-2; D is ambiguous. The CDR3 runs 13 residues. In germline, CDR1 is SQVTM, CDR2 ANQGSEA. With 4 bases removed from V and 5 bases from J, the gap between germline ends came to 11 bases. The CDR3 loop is CSVAPDLTGELFF. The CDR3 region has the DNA TGCAGCGTTGCTCCAGACCTAACCGGGGAGCTGTTTTTT.

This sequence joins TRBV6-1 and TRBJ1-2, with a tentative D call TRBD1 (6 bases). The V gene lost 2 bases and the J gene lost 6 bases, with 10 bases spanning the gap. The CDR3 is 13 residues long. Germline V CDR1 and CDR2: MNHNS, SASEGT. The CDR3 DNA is TGTGCCAGCAGTGAAAACAGGGTGAATGGCTACACCTTC. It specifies CASSENRVNGYTF.

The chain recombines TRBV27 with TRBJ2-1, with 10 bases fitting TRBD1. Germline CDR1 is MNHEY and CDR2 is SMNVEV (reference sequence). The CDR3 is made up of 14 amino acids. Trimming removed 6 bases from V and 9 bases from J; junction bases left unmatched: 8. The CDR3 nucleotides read TGTGCCAGCAGCCGGACAGGGGGGTGGAGTGAGCAGTTCTTC. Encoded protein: CASSRTGGWSEQFF.